These T cell receptor beta chains were read from a single sample in a study of beta chain features in type 1 diabetes. TCRdb's table, derived via immunoSEQ multiplex PCR, lists solely in-frame clones and lacks some. This repertoire shows some 150,000 clones, 10% to 15% found once; its top ten account for 1.3%. Sample: central memory CD4+ T cells from blood. The receptors come from a man younger than 30 with type 1 diabetes. CDR3s leave out the opening cysteine and the closing phenylalanine or tryptophan. Each record gives: V gene, clone size, J gene, CDR3 protein. Expanded clones are given a class, and other clones once, few, many or no size at all.

TRBV5-1,few,TRBJ2-7,ASSLEYEQY
TRBV5-4,-,TRBJ2-7,ASSLEVGTEQY
TRBV10-3,few,TRBJ2-3,ASSEGLSTDTQY
TRBV2,few,TRBJ2-5,ASSPLDSLPGETQY
TRBV20-1,few,TRBJ2-7,SVDYRSEQY
TRBV11-2,-,TRBJ2-1,ASSRGSSYNEQF
TRBV18,few,TRBJ1-6,ASSLQPGTGGSPLH
TRBV5-1,-,TRBJ2-3,ASSLASEVDTQY
TRBV30,few,TRBJ1-1,AWSIQGSTEAF
TRBV5-6,-,TRBJ2-7,ASSISYEQY
TRBV2,few,TRBJ2-3,ASRLSGATSTDTQY
TRBV18,-,TRBJ2-7,ASSRVGQAESYEQY
TRBV4-1,few,TRBJ1-5,ASSQRGARQDQPQH
TRBV4-1,few,TRBJ1-2,ASSQEGQGHGYT
TRBV9,few,TRBJ2-3,ASSAQGSTDTQY
TRBV18,-,TRBJ2-7,ASSPGTGIYEQY
TRBV7-9,few,TRBJ2-1,ASSVGLAGRSSYNEQF
TRBV30,many,TRBJ1-6,AGGPAPNSALH
TRBV28,few,TRBJ2-7,ASSRYEQY
TRBV7-9,-,-,ASSSSGTGPREQY
TRBV4-2,few,TRBJ1-1,ASSQETGRNTEAF
TRBV5-8,-,TRBJ1-2,ASSLGSGSQLYGYT
TRBV4-3,few,TRBJ2-3,ASSLLTGGVDTQY
TRBV6-1,few,TRBJ2-1,ASRLRGPLGNEQF
TRBV10-3,few,TRBJ1-2,AISADHNYGYT
TRBV9,-,TRBJ2-7,ASSVATGGEQY
TRBV28,few,TRBJ1-2,ASSLGQGDYGYT
TRBV15,few,TRBJ2-2,ATSRPLLAGGPGELF
TRBV7-2,few,TRBJ2-3,ASSPPTDTQY
TRBV29-1,few,TRBJ2-7,SVAPGWDEQY
TRBV6-1,many,TRBJ2-7,ASKGTGYHEQY
TRBV5-4,-,TRBJ2-3,ASSWGREDTQY
TRBV29-1,-,TRBJ1-1,SVGGGLNTEAF
TRBV5-4,-,TRBJ2-5,ASSSTSGGTQETQY
TRBV6-5,few,TRBJ1-1,ASSRDLSTEAF
TRBV20-1,-,TRBJ1-6,SAPGPSPLH
TRBV5-1,-,TRBJ1-1,ASQRDREEAF
TRBV30,once,TRBJ2-5,AASRGPQGTQY
TRBV2,-,TRBJ2-7,ASSSGTGSYEQY
TRBV6-1,-,TRBJ2-4,ASILRDGKNIQY
TRBV27,few,TRBJ1-2,ASSLSGTGTRGYT
TRBV7-9,few,TRBJ2-5,ASSPSTGVGTQY
TRBV30,few,TRBJ1-6,AWSLHTGNNNSPLH
TRBV5-1,-,TRBJ1-2,ASSSKSEAGGYGYT